This record looks at one T cell receptor (beta chain) sequence and its context. This clone's antigen is unknown. No base quality values were provided; no much bigger clone lies one nucleotide off. The collaborating institutions used their own protocols to collect whole blood in K2EDTA tubes. For TCRbeta analysis, collaborator samples were shipped as frozen whole blood, as isolated PBMCs, or as DNA extracted from either sample type. The data belong to a study of blood T cell repertoires in COVID-19 (dated by TCRdb to the early 2020s). General notes on the study: Samples covering the acute and convalescent phases of COVID-19 were provided by collaborators in the United States, Italy and Spain. The prospective study material was composed of cDNA or gDNA derived from T cells, B-cell-depleted T cells, or PBMCs. The dataset comprised deeply sampled blood TCRbeta repertoires from subjects exposed to, actively infected with, or recovered from COVID-19. The repertoires were made available in a free public database intended to serve as a resource for research on the immune response to SARS-CoV-2. Samples came from the ongoing ImmuneRACE study (first 160 participants) plus 1,254 subjects from 6 global collaborators. The sample metadata nearly always contained a de-identified subject ID, COVID-19 status, age in years and sex. HLA class I and class II types, where available, came from metadata supplied by the sample provider rather than from assay-based typing.

V trim: 0 bases; J trim: 7 bases; unmatched bases: 9. Via the germline V gene, CDR1 is MNHEY and CDR2 SVGEGT. The CDR3 sequence holds 18 residues, the cysteine and phenylalanine included. The retained sequence is limited to the CDR3, 54 bases, with the frame set at the first base. Here is what the overall study found, with its caveats: Clinical and demographic metadata were provided uncurated, with the amount varying by source and participant.

TCRbeta CDR3 regions were amplified from genomic DNA using the immunoSEQ Assay, a bias-controlled multiplex PCR. The authors processed their data as follows. The number of nucleated cells in each sample was estimated from the amplification of reference gene primers within the assay. To quantify the absolute abundance of each unique TCRbeta CDR3 rearrangement, sequence reads were collapsed and filtered. For each sample, productive Simpson clonality was calculated as the square root of Simpson's diversity index across productive rearrangements. This immuneACCESS table, as held by TCRdb, lists in-frame sequences with V and J called but not all clones. Of the missing ones, under half trace to an unresolved V gene in checked studies; the others have no known cause. From that table come the V and J calls and clone size; the DNA was used to work out D and trimming. For this sample there are around 99,000 clones; 75% to 85% appear just once. Over 15% of the sample rests with the top ten.

The TCR sequence derives from a woman over 75 with active or convalescent COVID-19. Sequenced sample: peripheral blood. The chain was built from TRBV6-2 or TRBV6-3 and TRBJ2-2; 12 junctional bases match TRBD2. CDR3 sequence: CASSYSIILAGGLGELFF. The nucleotide sequence is TGTGCCAGCAGTTACTCGATTATACTAGCGGGAGGTCTCGGGGAGCTGTTTTTT.